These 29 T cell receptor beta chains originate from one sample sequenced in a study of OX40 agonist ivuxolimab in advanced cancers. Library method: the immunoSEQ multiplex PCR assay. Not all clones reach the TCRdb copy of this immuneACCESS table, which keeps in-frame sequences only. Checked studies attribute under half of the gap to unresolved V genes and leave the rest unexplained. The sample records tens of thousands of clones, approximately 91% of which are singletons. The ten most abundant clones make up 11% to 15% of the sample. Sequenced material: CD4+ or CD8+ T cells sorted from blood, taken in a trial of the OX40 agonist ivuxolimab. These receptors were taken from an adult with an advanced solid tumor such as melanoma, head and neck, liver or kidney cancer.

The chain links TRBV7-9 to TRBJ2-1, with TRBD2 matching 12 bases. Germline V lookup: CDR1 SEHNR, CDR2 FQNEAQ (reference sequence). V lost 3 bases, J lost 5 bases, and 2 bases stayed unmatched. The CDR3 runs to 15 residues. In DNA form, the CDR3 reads TGTGCCAGCAGCTTGACTAGCGGGGGAGACAATGAGCAGTTCTTC. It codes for CASSLTSGGDNEQFF.

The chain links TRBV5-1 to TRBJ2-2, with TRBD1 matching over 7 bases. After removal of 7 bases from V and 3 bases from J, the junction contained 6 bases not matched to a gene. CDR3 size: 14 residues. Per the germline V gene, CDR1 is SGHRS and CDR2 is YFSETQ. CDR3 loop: CASGRGTDTGELFF. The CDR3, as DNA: TGCGCCAGCGGAAGGGGGACAGACACCGGGGAGCTGTTTTTT.

DNA for the CDR3: TGCGCCAGCAGCCAAGAGGGGGCAGGAGAGGGCTACACCTTC. It specifies CASSQEGAGEGYTF. The J gene is TRBJ1-2, the V gene TRBV4-1; D might be TRBD1 (6 bases). CDR1 is MGHRA and CDR2 is YSYEKL in the germline V gene. V was cut by 0 bases and J by 8 bases, with 13 bases left in between. The CDR3 covers 14 residues.

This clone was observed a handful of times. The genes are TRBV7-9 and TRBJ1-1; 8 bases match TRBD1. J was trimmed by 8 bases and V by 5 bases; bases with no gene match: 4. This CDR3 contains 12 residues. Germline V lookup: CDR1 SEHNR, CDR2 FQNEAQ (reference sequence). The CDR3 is CASSTTGVEAFF. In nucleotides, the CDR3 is TGTGCCAGCAGCACGACAGGGGTGGAAGCTTTCTTT.

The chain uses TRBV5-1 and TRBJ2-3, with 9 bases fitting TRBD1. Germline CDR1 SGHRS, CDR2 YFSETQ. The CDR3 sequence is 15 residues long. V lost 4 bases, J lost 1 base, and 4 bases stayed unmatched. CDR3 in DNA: TGCGCCAGCAGCCAGGGACAGGGCGGCACAGATACGCAGTATTTT. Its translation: CASSQGQGGTDTQYF.

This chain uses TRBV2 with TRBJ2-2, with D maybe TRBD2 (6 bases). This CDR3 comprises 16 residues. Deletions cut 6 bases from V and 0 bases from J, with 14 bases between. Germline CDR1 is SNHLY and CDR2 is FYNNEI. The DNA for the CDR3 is TGTGCCAGCAGCAAAACGCGGGGCCCGAACACCGGGGAGCTGTTTTTT. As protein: CASSKTRGPNTGELFF.

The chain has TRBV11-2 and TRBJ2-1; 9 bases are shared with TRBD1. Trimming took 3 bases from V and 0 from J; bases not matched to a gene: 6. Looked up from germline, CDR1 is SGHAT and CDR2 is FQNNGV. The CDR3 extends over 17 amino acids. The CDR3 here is CASSLSGTGSSYNEQFF. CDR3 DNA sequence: TGTGCCAGCAGCTTGTCGGGGACAGGGAGCTCCTACAATGAGCAGTTCTTC.

The CDR3: CAWSAEVMNTEAFF. CDR3 nucleotide sequence: TGTGCCTGGAGTGCAGAAGTTATGAACACTGAAGCTTTCTTT. The chain has TRBV30 and TRBJ1-1; D unclear. Germline-derived CDR1 and CDR2 are GTSNPN and SVGIG (reference sequence). CDR3 size: 14 residues. The V end lost 1 base, the J end lost 0 bases, and 9 bases lay between the germline ends.

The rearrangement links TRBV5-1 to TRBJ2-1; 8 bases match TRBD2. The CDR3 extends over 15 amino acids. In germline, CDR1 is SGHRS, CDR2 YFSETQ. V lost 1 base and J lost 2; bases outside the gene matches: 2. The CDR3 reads CASSLSRGAYNEQFF. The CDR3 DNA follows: TGCGCCAGCAGCTTGTCGCGGGGGGCCTACAATGAGCAGTTCTTC.

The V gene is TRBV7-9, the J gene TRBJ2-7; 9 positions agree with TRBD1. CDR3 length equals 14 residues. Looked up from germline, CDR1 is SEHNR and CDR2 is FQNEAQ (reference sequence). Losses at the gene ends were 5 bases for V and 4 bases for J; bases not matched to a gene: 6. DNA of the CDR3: TGTGCCAGCAGCCCGGGACAGGGTGGGTACGAGCAGTACTTC. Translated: CASSPGQGGYEQYF.

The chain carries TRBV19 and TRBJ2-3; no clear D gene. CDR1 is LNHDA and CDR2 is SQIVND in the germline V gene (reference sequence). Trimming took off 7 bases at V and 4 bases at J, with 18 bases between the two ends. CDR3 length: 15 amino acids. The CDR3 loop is CASTLAVSVPDTQYF. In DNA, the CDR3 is TGTGCCAGTACCTTGGCCGTTTCCGTCCCAGATACGCAGTATTTT. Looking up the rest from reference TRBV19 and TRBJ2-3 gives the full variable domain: DGGITQSPKYLFRKEGQNVTLSCEQNLNHDAMYWYRQDPGQGLRLIYYSQIVNDFQKGDIAEGYSVSREKKESFPLTVTSAQKNPTAFYLCASTLAVSVPDTQYFGPGTRLTVL.

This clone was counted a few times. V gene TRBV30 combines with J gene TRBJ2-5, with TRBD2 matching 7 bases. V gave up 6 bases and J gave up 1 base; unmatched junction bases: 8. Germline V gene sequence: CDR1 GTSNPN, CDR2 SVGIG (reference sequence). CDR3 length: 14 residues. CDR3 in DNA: TGTGCCTGCTCCCTAGCGGATCTCCAAGAGACCCAGTACTTC. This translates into CACSLADLQETQYF. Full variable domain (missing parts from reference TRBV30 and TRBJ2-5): SQTIHQWPATLVQPVGSPLSLECTVEGTSNPNLYWYRQAAGRGLQLLFYSVGIGQISSEVPQNLSASRPQDRQFILSSKKLLLSDSGFYLCACSLADLQETQYFGPGTRLLVL.

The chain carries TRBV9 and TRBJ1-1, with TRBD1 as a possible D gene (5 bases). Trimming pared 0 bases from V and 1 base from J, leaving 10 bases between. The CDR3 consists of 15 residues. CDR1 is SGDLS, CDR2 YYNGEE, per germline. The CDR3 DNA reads TGTGCCAGCAGCGTAGGCCCGGGGGAGAACACTGAAGCTTTCTTT. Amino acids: CASSVGPGENTEAFF.

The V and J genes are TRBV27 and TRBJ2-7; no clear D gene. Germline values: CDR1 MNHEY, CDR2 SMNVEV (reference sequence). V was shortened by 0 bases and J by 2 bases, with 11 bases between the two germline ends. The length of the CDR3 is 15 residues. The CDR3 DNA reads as TGTGCCAGCAGTTTATCGTTAGGGCGGACCTACGAGCAGTACTTC. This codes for CASSLSLGRTYEQYF.

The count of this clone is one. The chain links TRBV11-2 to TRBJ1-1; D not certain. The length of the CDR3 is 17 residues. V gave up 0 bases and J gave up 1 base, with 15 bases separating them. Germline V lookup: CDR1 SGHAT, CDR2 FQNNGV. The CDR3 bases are TGTGCCAGCAGCTTAGACTCTTTCGATGCGGAGAACACTGAAGCTTTCTTT. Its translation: CASSLDSFDAENTEAFF.

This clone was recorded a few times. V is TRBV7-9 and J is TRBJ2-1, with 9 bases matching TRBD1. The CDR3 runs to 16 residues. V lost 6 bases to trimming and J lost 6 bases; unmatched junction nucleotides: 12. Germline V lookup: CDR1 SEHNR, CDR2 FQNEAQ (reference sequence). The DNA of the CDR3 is TGTGCCAGCAGGAGTTTACCGGGACAGGGTTTCAATGAGCAGTTCTTC. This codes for CASRSLPGQGFNEQFF. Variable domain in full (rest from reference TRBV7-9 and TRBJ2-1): DTGVSQNPRHKITKRGQNVTFRCDPISEHNRLYWYRQTLGQGPEFLTYFQNEAQLEKSRLLSDRFSAERPKGSFSTLEIQRTEQGDSAMYLCASRSLPGQGFNEQFFGPGTRLTVL.

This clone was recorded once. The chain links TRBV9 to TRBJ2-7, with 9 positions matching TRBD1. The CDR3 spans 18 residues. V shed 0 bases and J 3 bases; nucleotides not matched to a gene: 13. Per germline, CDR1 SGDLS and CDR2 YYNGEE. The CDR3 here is CASSVAPTGTGIFYEQYF. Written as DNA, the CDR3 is TGTGCCAGCAGCGTAGCCCCAACCGGGACAGGGATTTTCTACGAGCAGTACTTC.

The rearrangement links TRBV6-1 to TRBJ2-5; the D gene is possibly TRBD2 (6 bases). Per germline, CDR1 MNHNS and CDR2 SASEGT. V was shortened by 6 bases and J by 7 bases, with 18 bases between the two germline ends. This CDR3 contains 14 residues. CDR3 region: CASSTGLGGWTQYF. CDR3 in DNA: TGTGCCAGCAGCACAGGATTGGGGGGATGGACCCAGTACTTC.

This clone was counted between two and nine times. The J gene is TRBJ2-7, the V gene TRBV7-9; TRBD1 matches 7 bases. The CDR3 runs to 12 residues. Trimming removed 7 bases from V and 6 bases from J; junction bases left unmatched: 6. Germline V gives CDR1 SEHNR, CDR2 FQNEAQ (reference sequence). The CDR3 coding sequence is TGTGCCAGCATACAGGGGCCGGGCGAGCAGTACTTC. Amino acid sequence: CASIQGPGEQYF.

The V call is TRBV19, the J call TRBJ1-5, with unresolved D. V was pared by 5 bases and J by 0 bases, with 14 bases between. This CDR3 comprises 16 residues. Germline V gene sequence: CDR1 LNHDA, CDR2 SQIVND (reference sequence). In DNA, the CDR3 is TGTGCCAGTAGTTCCCTTCTGGAGGGTAGCAATCAGCCCCAGCATTTT. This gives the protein CASSSLLEGSNQPQHF.

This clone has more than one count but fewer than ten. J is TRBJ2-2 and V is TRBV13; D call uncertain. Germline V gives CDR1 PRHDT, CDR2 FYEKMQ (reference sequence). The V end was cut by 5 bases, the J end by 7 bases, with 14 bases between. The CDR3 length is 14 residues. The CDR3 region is CASSLLSGIGELFF. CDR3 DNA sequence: TGTGCCAGCAGCCTACTCAGTGGGATCGGGGAGCTGTTTTTT.

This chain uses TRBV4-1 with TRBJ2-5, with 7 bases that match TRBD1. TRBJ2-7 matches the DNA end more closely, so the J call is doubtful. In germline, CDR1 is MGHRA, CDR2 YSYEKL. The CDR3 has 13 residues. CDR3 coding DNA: TGCGCCAGCAGCCCGGGACAGCCCTACGAGCAGTACTTC. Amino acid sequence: CASSPGQPYEQYF.

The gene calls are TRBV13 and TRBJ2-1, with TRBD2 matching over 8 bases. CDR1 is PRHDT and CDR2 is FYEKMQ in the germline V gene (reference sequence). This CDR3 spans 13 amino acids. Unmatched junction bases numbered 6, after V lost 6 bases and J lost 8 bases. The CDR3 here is CASSFTSGDEQFF. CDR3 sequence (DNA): TGTGCCAGCAGTTTTACTAGCGGCGATGAGCAGTTCTTC.

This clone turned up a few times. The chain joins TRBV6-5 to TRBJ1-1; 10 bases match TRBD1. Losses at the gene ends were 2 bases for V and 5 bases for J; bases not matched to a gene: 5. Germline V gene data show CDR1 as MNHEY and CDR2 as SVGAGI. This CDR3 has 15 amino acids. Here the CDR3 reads CASSYGTGARTEAFF. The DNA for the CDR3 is TGTGCCAGCAGTTACGGGACAGGGGCTCGGACTGAAGCTTTCTTT.

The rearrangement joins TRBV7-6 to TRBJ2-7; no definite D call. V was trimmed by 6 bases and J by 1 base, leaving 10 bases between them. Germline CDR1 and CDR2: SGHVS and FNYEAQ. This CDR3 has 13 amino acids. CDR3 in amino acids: CASSSDGSYEQYF. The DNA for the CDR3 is TGTGCCAGCAGTTCCGACGGGTCCTACGAGCAGTACTTC.

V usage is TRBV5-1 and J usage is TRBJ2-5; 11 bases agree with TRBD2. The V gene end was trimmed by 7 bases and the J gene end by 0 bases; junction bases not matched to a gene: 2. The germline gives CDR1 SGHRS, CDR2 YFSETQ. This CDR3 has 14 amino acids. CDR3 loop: CASSSGGYQETQYF. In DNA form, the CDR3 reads TGCGCCAGCTCTAGCGGGGGGTACCAAGAGACCCAGTACTTC.

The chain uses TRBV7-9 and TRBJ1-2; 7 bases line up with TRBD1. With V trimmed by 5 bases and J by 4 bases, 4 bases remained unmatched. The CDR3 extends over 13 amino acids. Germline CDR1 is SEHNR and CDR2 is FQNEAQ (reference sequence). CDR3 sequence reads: CASSPGQLYGYTF. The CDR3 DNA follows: TGTGCCAGCAGCCCGGGACAGCTCTATGGCTACACCTTC. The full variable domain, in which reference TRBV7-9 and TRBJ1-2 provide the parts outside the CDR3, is DTGVSQNPRHKITKRGQNVTFRCDPISEHNRLYWYRQTLGQGPEFLTYFQNEAQLEKSRLLSDRFSAERPKGSFSTLEIQRTEQGDSAMYLCASSPGQLYGYTFGSGTRLTVV.

This CDR3 reads CASSQGGSPLHF. CDR3 coding DNA: TGTGCCAGCAGCCAAGGGGGTTCCCCCCTCCACTTT. The genes are TRBV4-2 and TRBJ1-6; D gene ambiguous. Germline values: CDR1 LGHNA, CDR2 YNFKEQ. The CDR3 is 12 amino acids. V was pared by 1 base and J by 13 bases, with 8 bases between.

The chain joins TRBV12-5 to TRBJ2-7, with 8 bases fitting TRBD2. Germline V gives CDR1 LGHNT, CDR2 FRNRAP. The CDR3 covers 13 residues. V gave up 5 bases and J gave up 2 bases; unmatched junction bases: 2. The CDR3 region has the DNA TGTGCTAGTGGTGCCGGGGGGGCCTACGAGCAGTACTTC. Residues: CASGAGGAYEQYF. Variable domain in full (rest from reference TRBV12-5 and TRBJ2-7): DARVTQTPRHKVTEMGQEVTMRCQPILGHNTVFWYRQTMMQGLELLAYFRNRAPLDDSGMPKDRFSAEMPDATLATLKIQPSEPRDSAVYFCASGAGGAYEQYFGPGTRLTVT.